This TCR beta chain is drawn from a study of post-analysis software for immune sequencing data. On the study more broadly: As for disease course, relapsing-remitting, secondary progressive and progressive-relapsing multiple sclerosis were all included.

The CDR3 runs to 14 residues. V was trimmed by 3 bases and J by 3 bases, leaving 10 bases between them. Regarding the study as a whole: Included in a set of four or five TRBV segments more frequent in patients than controls were TRBV5-6, TRBV5-1 and TRBV20-1. Samples made in the same batch grouped tightly together by F measure.

Worth noting for this clonotype: Its antigen is not known.

The authors incorporated unique molecular identifiers into the TCR beta cDNA libraries. T cells numbering about 0.9 to 10 million yielded cDNA molecules that totaled about 500,000. TCRdb re-called the PCR reads through MiXCR, storing one row per CDR3 protein. This table has approximately 730,000 distinct CDR3 sequences, roughly 50% appearing once. The chain recombines TRBV12-3 or TRBV12-4 with TRBJ2-3; perhaps TRBD1 as D (5 bases). This receptor was obtained from a girl aged 5-17 years with multiple sclerosis. The sample taken for sequencing was blood. In nucleotides, the CDR3 is TGTGCCAGCAGTTTTTCACGGACAACAGATACGCAGTATTTT. Amino acid sequence: CASSFSRTTDTQYF.